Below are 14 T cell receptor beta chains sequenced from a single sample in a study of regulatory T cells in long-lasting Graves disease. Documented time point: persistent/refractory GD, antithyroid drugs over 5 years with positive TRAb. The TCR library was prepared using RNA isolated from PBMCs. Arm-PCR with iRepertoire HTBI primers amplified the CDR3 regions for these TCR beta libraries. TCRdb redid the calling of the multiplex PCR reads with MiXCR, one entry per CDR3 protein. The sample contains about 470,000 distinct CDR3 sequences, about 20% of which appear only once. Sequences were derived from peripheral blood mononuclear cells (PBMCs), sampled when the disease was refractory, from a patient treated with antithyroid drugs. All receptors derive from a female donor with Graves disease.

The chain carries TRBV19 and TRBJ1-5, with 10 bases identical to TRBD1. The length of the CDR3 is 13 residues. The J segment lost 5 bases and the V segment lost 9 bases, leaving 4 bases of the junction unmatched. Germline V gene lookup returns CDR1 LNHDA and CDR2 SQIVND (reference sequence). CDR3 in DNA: TGTGCCAGCAGGGACAGGGGCGATCAGCCCCAGCATTTT. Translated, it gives CASRDRGDQPQHF.

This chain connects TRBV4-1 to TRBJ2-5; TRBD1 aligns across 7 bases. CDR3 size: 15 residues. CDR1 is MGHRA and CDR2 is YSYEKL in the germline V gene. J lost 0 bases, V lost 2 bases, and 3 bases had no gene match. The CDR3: CASSQKDRDQETQYF. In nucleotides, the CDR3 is TGCGCCAGCAGCCAAAAAGACAGGGACCAAGAGACCCAGTACTTC.

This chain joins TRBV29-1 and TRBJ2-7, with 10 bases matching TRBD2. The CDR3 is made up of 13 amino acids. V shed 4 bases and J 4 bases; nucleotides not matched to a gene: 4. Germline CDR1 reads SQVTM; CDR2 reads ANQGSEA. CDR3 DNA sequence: TGCAGCGTTGTCGCTAGCGGGAGTTACGAGCAGTACTTC. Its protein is CSVVASGSYEQYF.

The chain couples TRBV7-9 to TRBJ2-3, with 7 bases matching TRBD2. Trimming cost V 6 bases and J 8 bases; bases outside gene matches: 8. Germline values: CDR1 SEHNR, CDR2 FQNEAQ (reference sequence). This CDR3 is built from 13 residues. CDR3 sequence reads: CASRITSEVTQYF. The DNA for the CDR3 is TGTGCCAGCAGAATAACTAGCGAAGTTACGCAGTATTTT.

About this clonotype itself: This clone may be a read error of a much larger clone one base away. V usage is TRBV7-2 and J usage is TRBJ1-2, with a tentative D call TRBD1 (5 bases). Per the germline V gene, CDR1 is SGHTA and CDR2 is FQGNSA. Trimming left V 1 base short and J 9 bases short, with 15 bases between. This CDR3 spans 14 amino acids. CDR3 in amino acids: CASSLEGTLYSYTF. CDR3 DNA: TGTGCCAGCAGCTTAGAAGGGACTCTGTATAGCTACACCTTC.

The CDR3 DNA is TGTGCCAGTCCGGGACAAGTCTCCTACGAGCAGTACTTC. Translating it yields CASPGQVSYEQYF. The chain links TRBV19 to TRBJ2-7, with D perhaps matching TRBD1 (6 bases). Per the germline V gene, CDR1 is LNHDA and CDR2 is SQIVND (reference sequence). This CDR3 contains 13 residues. Between the trimmed V and J ends, which lost 8 bases and 0 bases, there was a span of 11 bases. Full variable domain (outside the CDR3, taken from reference TRBV19 and TRBJ2-7): DGGITQSPKYLFRKEGQNVTLSCEQNLNHDAMYWYRQDPGQGLRLIYYSQIVNDFQKGDIAEGYSVSREKKESFPLTVTSAQKNPTAFYLCASPGQVSYEQYFGPGTRLTVT.

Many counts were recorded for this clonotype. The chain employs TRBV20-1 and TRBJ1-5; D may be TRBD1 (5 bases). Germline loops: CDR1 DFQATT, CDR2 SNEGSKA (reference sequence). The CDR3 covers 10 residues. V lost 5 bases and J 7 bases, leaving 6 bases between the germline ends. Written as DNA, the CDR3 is TGCAGTGCTGGGGCCCAGCCCCAGCATTTT. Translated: CSAGAQPQHF.

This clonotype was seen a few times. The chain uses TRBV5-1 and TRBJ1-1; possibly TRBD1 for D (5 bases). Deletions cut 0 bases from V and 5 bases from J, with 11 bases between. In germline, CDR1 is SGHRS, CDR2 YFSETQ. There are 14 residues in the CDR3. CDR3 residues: CASSLDRPGTEAFF. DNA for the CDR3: TGCGCCAGCAGCTTGGACAGGCCGGGGACTGAAGCTTTCTTT.

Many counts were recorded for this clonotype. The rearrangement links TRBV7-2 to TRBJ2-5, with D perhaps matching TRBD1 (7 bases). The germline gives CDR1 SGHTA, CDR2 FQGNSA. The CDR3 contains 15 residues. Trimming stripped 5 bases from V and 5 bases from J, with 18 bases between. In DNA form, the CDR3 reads TGTGCCAGCAGCGGGGGTGCAGGGGGGATGGAGACCCAGTACTTC. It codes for CASSGGAGGMETQYF.

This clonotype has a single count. The CDR3 spells CASSFGGESPLHF. DNA for the CDR3: TGTGCCAGCAGCTTCGGGGGCGAATCACCCCTCCACTTT. J is TRBJ1-6 and V is TRBV7-9; D is perhaps TRBD1 (6 bases). The CDR3 has 13 residues. Germline V gene lookup returns CDR1 SEHNR and CDR2 FQNEAQ (reference sequence). V was pared by 3 bases and J by 10 bases, with 10 bases between.

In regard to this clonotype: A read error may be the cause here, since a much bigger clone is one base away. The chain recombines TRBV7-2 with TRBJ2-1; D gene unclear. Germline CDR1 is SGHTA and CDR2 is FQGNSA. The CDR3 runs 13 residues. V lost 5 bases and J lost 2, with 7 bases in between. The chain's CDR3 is CASSAGAYNEQFF. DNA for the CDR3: TGTGCCAGCAGCGCTGGGGCCTACAATGAGCAGTTCTTC.

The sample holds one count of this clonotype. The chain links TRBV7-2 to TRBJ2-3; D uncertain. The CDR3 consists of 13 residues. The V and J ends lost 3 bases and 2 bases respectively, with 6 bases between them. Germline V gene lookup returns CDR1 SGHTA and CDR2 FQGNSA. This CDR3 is CASSFANTDTQYF. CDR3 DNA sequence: TGTGCCAGCAGCTTTGCGAACACAGATACGCAGTATTTT.

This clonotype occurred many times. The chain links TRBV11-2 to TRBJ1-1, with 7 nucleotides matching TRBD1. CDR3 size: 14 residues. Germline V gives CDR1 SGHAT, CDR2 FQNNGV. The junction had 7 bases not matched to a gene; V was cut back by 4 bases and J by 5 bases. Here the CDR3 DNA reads TGTGCCAGCAGCTCGGGACAGCCTAAAACTGAAGCTTTCTTT. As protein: CASSSGQPKTEAFF.

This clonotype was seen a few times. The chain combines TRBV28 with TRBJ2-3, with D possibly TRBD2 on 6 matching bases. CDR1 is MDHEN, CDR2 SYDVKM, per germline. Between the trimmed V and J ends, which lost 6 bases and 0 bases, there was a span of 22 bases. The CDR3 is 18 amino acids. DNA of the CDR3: TGTGCCAGCAGCCTGTCTCGGGCGGGGCGAACTAGCACAGATACGCAGTATTTT. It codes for CASSLSRAGRTSTDTQYF.